The 18 T cell receptor beta chains listed next were all sequenced from one sample in a study of T-cell memory formation after mild COVID-19. Each CDR3 protein gets one entry after TCRdb re-called the 5' RACE reads with MiXCR. This table has about 470,000 distinct CDR3 sequences, roughly 25% appearing once. The sample taken for sequencing was PBMCs or a T cell subset sorted from them (not recorded which). These receptors came from an adult woman who had mild COVID-19 (a few samples of this study predate the infection). Cell type and time point are not known.

In its sample, this clonotype was seen a few times. The chain uses TRBV29-1 and TRBJ2-7, with 10 positions matching TRBD2. Trimming removed 4 bases from V and 2 bases from J; junction bases left unmatched: 8. The CDR3 is made up of 15 amino acids. Germline-derived CDR1 and CDR2 are SQVTM and ANQGSEA. Written as DNA, the CDR3 is TGCAGCGTTGGTGGCGTAGCGGGAGGTACCTACGAGCAGTACTTC. It codes for CSVGGVAGGTYEQYF.

This clonotype showed up just a few times. The V call is TRBV12-3 or TRBV12-4, the J call TRBJ2-3; D possibly matches TRBD1 or TRBD2 (6 bases each). The V end lost 6 bases, the J end lost 6 bases, and 22 bases lay between the germline ends. The CDR3 contains 16 residues. As DNA, the CDR3 is TGTGCCAGCAGCCTAACCGGGGGACACGATACCGATACGCAGTATTTT. It specifies CASSLTGGHDTDTQYF.

On this clonotype: No conserved phenylalanine or tryptophan ends this CDR3, so it is likely a read error. The DNA is left out, because the CDR3 cannot be placed on it with certainty; the CDR3 is given as TCRdb lists it. The chain carries TRBV7-9 and TRBJ2-3; TRBD1 reflects the table's D call only, with no check against the DNA. The CDR3 extends over 14 residues, inclusive of both ends. The germline V gene has CDR1 SEHNR and CDR2 FQNEAQ (reference sequence). This chain's CDR3 is CASSLEPGYTQIML.

This chain joins TRBV19 and TRBJ2-5; D perhaps matches TRBD2 (6 bases). The germline CDR1 and CDR2 sequences are LNHDA and SQIVND (reference sequence). The V and J ends lost 5 bases and 4 bases respectively, with 23 bases between them. The CDR3 is made up of 17 amino acids. The CDR3 loop is CASSLGSSAGTVETQYF. CDR3 DNA sequence: TGTGCCAGTAGTTTGGGTTCTAGCGCGGGCACGGTAGAGACCCAGTACTTC.

The gene calls are TRBV10-3 and TRBJ1-1, with 10 bases that match TRBD1. CDR1 is ENHRY and CDR2 is SYGVKD in the germline V gene. After removal of 10 bases from V and 4 bases from J, the junction contained 3 bases not matched to a gene. CDR3 size: 12 residues. For the CDR3, the DNA is TGTGCCACTGGGACAGGGGCCACTGAAGCTTTCTTT. Its protein is CATGTGATEAFF.

The rearrangement uses TRBV7-9 and TRBJ2-1; maybe TRBD2 (6 bases). The CDR3 spans 15 residues. Germline CDR1 is SEHNR and CDR2 is FQNEAQ (reference sequence). Trimming removed 5 bases from V and 8 bases from J, with 19 bases in between. The CDR3 bases are TGTGCCAGCAGCGTGGGGACTGCCGGACTCGATGAGCAGTTCTTC. It is translated as CASSVGTAGLDEQFF.

The CDR3 DNA sequence: TGTGCCGTAGGAGGGAACGAACCTAACTATGGCTACACCTTC. This encodes CAVGGNEPNYGYTF. The chain is built from TRBV7-9 and TRBJ1-2; D remains unclear. Trimming removed 11 bases from V and 0 bases from J, with 16 bases in between. Germline V gene data show CDR1 as SEHNR and CDR2 as FQNEAQ (reference sequence). The length of the CDR3 is 14 residues.

In nucleotides, the CDR3 is TGCGCCAGCAGCTTGGCCGGGACTAGCGGGGGGGCCGGGACAGATACGCAGTATTTT. Amino acids: CASSLAGTSGGAGTDTQYF. The chain links TRBV5-1 to TRBJ2-3; TRBD2 aligns across 16 bases. CDR3 length equals 19 residues. Looked up from germline, CDR1 is SGHRS and CDR2 is YFSETQ. The junction had 7 bases not matched to a gene; V was cut back by 0 bases and J by 3 bases. The whole variable domain, filled in from reference TRBV5-1 and TRBJ2-3, reads KAGVTQTPRYLIKTRGQQVTLSCSPISGHRSVSWYQQTPGQGLQFLFEYFSETQRNKGNFPGRFSGRQFSNSRSEMNVSTLELGDSALYLCASSLAGTSGGAGTDTQYFGPGTRLTVL.

The rearrangement joins TRBV24-1 to TRBJ2-1; TRBD2 matches 9 bases. This CDR3 has 14 residues. Germline-derived CDR1 and CDR2 are KGHDR and SFDVKD. The V gene end was trimmed by 3 bases and the J gene end by 13 bases; junction bases not matched to a gene: 9. CDR3 protein: CATSDPPTSGPQFF. The CDR3, as DNA: TGTGCCACCAGTGATCCACCGACTAGCGGACCTCAGTTCTTC.

This clonotype was seen more than once but under ten times. J is TRBJ2-7 and V is TRBV4-2; possibly TRBD2 for D (5 bases). Trimming stripped 0 bases from V and 3 bases from J, with 15 bases between. CDR1 and CDR2 from the germline V gene are LGHNA and YNFKEQ. The CDR3 is 16 residues long. The DNA for the CDR3 is TGTGCCAGCAGCCAAGATCTCCCAGCGGTGTACTACGAGCAGTACTTC. This codes for CASSQDLPAVYYEQYF.

The chain is built from TRBV6-6 and TRBJ1-5, with 9 bases that match TRBD1. Trimming took 6 bases from V and 1 from J; bases not matched to a gene: 10. The CDR3 totals 17 residues. The germline V gene has CDR1 MNHNY and CDR2 SVGAGI (reference sequence). The CDR3 spells CASSRSSGQGSNQPQHF. In DNA form, the CDR3 reads TGTGCCAGCAGCCGAAGCTCGGGACAGGGAAGCAATCAGCCCCAGCATTTT.

This clonotype has at least ten counts. This sequence joins TRBV5-1 and TRBJ2-2; no clear D gene. The CDR3 is made up of 15 amino acids. V was clipped by 1 base and J by 4 bases, with 11 bases between them. Germline CDR1 is SGHRS and CDR2 is YFSETQ. CDR3 sequence (DNA): TGCGCCAGCAGCTTGACAAGGACCCCCACCGGGGAGCTGTTTTTT. Its translation is CASSLTRTPTGELFF.

The chain links TRBV3-1 to TRBJ1-1, with no clear D. The CDR3 has 14 amino acids. Per germline, CDR1 LGHDT and CDR2 YNNKEL (reference sequence). The CDR3 coding sequence is TGTGCAGCAGGATCGGCGATAATGAACACTGAAGCTTTCTTT. Residues: CAAGSAIMNTEAFF.

This clonotype was seen a handful of times. This chain connects TRBV6-2 or TRBV6-3 to TRBJ2-5, with 12 nucleotides matching TRBD2. In germline, CDR1 is MNHEY, CDR2 SVGEGT. CDR3 length equals 17 residues. V was pared by 5 bases and J by 2 bases, with 9 bases of the junction left unmatched. The CDR3 reads CASSHRRTSGKQETQYF. CDR3 in DNA: TGTGCCAGCAGTCACCGAAGGACTAGCGGGAAACAAGAGACCCAGTACTTC.

In its sample, this clonotype was seen a few times. This chain links TRBV7-9 with TRBJ2-7; 13 nucleotides align to TRBD2. Germline CDR1 reads SEHNR; CDR2 reads FQNEAQ (reference sequence). This CDR3 is 14 amino acids long. The junction had 4 bases not matched to a gene; V was cut back by 5 bases and J by 6 bases. CDR3 nucleotide sequence: TGTGCCAGCAGCCCGAGACTAGCGGGGGGCGAGCAGTACTTC. Protein product: CASSPRLAGGEQYF.

The table lists this clonotype with a few counts. The rearrangement uses TRBV5-1 and TRBJ2-1; 7 nucleotides line up with TRBD1. Germline CDR1 is SGHRS and CDR2 is YFSETQ. CDR3 length: 14 amino acids. Trimming took 6 bases from V and 4 from J; bases not matched to a gene: 7. CDR3 DNA: TGCGCCAGCACCAGGGACAGTGGATACAATGAGCAGTTCTTC. This gives the protein CASTRDSGYNEQFF.

The CDR3 region is CASSSRTGARYEQYF. The CDR3 DNA reads TGTGCCAGCAGTTCGAGGACAGGGGCCAGGTACGAGCAGTACTTC. The genes are TRBV12-3 or TRBV12-4 and TRBJ2-7, with 9 positions matching TRBD1. Trimming at V came to 4 bases and at J to 4 bases, leaving 8 bases not matched to a gene. The CDR3 extends over 15 amino acids.

The chain carries TRBV5-4 and TRBJ2-7; 11 nucleotides agree with TRBD2. This CDR3 is 16 amino acids long. With 2 bases clipped from V and 1 base from J, the junction kept 5 bases outside the gene matches. CDR1 and CDR2 (germline): SGHNT, YYREEE (reference sequence). DNA of the CDR3: TGTGCCAGCAGCTTAGAACTAGCGGGAGCATCCTACGAGCAGTACTTC. Encoded protein: CASSLELAGASYEQYF.